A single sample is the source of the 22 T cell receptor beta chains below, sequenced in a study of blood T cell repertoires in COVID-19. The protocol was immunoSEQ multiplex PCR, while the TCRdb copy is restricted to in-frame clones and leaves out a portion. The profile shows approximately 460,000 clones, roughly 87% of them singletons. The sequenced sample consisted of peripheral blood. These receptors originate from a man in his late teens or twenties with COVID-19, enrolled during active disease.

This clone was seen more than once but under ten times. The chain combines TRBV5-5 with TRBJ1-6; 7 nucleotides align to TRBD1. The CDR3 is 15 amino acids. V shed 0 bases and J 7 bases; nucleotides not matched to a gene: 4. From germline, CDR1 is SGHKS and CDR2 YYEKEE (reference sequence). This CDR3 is CASSLGRGKNSPLHF. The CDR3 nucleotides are TGTGCCAGCAGCTTGGGCAGGGGGAAGAATTCACCCCTCCACTTT. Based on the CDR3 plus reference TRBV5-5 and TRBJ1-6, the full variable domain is DAGVTQSPTHLIKTRGQQVTLRCSPISGHKSVSWYQQVLGQGPQFIFQYYEKEERGRGNFPDRFSARQFPNYSSELNVNALLLGDSALYLCASSLGRGKNSPLHFGNGTRLTVT.

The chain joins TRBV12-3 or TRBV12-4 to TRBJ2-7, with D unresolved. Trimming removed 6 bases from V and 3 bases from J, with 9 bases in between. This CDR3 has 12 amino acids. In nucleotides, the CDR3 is TGTGCCAGCAGCCCGACAAACTACGAGCAGTACTTC. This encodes CASSPTNYEQYF.

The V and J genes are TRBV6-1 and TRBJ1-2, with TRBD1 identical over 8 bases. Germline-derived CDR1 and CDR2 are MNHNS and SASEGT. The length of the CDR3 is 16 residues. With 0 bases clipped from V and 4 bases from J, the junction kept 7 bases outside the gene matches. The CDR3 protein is CASSEASGTGTYGYTF. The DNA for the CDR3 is TGTGCCAGCAGTGAAGCATCCGGGACAGGTACCTATGGCTACACCTTC.

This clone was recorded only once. CDR3 nucleotide sequence: TGTGCCAGCAGTGAAGCGGGGAGGAGGACCCCGAAAGAATCCTACGAGCAGTACTTC. Translating it yields CASSEAGRRTPKESYEQYF. The V and J genes are TRBV6-1 and TRBJ2-7; TRBD2 is a possible D gene (6 bases). The CDR3 has 19 residues. The germline CDR1 and CDR2 sequences are MNHNS and SASEGT. The V end lost 0 bases, the J end lost 1 base, and 22 bases lay between the germline ends.

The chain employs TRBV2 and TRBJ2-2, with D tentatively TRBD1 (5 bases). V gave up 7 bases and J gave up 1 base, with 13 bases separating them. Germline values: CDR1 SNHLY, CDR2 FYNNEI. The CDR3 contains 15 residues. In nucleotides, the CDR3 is TGTGCCAGCATCATGGACACGGTGAACACCGGGGAGCTGTTTTTT. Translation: CASIMDTVNTGELFF.

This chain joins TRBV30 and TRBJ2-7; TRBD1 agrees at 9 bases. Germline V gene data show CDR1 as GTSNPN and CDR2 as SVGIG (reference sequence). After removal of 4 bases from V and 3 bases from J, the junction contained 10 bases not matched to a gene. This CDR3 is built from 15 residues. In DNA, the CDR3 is TGTGCCTGGACGAACCGGGACAGGGACTTCTACGAGCAGTACTTC. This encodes CAWTNRDRDFYEQYF.

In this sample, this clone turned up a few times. In DNA, the CDR3 is TGTGCCTGGGATCTAGCGTTTGGCACAGATACGCAGTATTTT. Translating it yields CAWDLAFGTDTQYF. V and J are TRBV30 and TRBJ2-3, with D possibly matching TRBD2 (6 bases). CDR3 length: 14 amino acids. The V gene lost 5 bases and the J gene lost 1 base, with 13 bases spanning the gap. Germline values: CDR1 GTSNPN, CDR2 SVGIG (reference sequence).

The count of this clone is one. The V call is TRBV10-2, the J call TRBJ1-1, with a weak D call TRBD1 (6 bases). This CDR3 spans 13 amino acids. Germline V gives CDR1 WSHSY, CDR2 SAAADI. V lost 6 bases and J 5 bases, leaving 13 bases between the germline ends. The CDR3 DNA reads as TGCGCCAGCAGGGGGGCCTACGGGACTGAAGCTTTCTTT. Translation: CASRGAYGTEAFF.

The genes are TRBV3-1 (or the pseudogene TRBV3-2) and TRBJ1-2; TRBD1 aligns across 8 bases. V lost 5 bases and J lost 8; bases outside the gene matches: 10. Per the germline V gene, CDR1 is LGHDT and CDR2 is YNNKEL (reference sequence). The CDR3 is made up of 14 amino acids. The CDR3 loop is CASSAAGGTLGYTF. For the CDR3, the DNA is TGTGCCAGCAGCGCCGCAGGGGGCACGCTGGGCTACACCTTC.

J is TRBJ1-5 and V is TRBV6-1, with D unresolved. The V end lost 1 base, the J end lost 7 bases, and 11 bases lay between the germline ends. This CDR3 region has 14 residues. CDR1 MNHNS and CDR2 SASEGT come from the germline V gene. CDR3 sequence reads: CASSEGNAGQPQHF. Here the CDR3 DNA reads TGTGCCAGCAGTGAAGGGAACGCGGGGCAGCCCCAGCATTTT.

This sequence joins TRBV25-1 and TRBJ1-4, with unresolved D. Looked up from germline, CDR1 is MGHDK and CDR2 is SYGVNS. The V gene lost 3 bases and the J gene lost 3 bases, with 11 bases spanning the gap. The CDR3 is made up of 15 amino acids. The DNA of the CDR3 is TGTGCCAGCAGTGACGTTGGGCGTCCTAATGAAAAACTGTTTTTT. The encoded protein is CASSDVGRPNEKLFF.

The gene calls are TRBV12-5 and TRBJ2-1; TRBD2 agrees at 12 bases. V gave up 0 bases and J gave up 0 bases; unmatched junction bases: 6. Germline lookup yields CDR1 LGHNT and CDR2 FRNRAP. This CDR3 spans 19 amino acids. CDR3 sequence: CASGLVMGTSGFSYNEQFF. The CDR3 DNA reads TGTGCTAGTGGTTTGGTTATGGGGACTAGCGGGTTCTCCTACAATGAGCAGTTCTTC.

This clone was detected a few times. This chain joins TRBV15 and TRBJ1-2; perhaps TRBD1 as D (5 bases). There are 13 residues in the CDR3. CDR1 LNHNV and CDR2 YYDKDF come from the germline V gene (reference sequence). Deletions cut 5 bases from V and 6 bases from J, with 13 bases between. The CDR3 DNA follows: TGTGCCACCAGCGTACAGGCGGGGGATGGCTACACCTTC. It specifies CATSVQAGDGYTF.

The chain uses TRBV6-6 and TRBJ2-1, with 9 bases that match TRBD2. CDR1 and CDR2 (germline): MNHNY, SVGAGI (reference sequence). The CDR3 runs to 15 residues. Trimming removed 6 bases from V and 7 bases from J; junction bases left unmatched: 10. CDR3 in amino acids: CASRSGTSSRNEQFF. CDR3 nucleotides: TGTGCCAGCAGGTCCGGGACTAGCTCCCGGAATGAGCAGTTCTTC.

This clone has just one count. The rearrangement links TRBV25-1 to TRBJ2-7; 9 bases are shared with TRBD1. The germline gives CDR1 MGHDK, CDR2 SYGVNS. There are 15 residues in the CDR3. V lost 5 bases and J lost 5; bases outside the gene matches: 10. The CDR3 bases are TGTGCCAGCAGTACCCAAGGGACAGGGCATCACGAGCAGTACTTC. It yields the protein CASSTQGTGHHEQYF.

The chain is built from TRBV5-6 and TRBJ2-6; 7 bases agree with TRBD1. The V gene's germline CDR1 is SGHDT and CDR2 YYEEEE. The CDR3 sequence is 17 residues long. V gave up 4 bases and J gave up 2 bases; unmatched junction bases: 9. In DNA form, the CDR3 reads TGTGCCAGCAGCAAGAGGACAGGAAGAACTGGGGCCAACGTCCTGACTTTC. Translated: CASSKRTGRTGANVLTF.

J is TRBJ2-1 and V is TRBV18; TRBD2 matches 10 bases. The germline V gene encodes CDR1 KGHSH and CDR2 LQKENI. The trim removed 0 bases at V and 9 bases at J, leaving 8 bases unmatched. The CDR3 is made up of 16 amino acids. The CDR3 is CASSPPASGGGGEQFF. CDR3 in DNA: TGTGCCAGCTCACCACCGGCTAGCGGGGGCGGCGGTGAGCAGTTCTTC.

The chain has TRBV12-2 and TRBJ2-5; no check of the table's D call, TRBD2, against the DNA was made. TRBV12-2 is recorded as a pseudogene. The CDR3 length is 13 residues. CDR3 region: CASRLRLEETQYF. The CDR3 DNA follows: TGTGCAAGTCGCTTAAGACTAGAAGAGACCCAGTACTTC.

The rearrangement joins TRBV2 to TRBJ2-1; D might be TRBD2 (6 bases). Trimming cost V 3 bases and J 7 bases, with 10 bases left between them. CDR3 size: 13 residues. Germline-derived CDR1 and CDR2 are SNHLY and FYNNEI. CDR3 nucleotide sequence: TGTGCCAGCAGTGAGGGACTCCCAAATGAGCAGTTCTTC. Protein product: CASSEGLPNEQFF.

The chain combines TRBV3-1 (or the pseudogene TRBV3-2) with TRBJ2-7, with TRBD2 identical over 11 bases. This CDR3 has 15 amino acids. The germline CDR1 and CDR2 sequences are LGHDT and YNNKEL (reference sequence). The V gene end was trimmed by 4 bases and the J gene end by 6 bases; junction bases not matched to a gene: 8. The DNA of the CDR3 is TGTGCCAGCAGCCCCCCCCCTAGCGGGAGGTCCGAGCAGTACTTC. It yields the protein CASSPPPSGRSEQYF.

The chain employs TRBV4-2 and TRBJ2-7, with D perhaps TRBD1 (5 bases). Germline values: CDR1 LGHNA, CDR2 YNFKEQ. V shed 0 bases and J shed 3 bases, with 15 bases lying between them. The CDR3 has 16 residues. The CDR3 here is CASSQELAGMYYEQYF. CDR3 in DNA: TGTGCCAGCAGCCAAGAACTGGCAGGGATGTACTACGAGCAGTACTTC.

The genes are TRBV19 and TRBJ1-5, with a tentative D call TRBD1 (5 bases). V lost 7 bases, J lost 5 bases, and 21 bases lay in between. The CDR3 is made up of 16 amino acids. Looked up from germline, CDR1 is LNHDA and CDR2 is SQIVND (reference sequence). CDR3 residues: CASKILAGQGHQPQHF. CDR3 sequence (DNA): TGTGCCAGTAAAATCTTGGCCGGCCAGGGTCATCAGCCCCAGCATTTT.